The 3 T cell receptor beta chains in this list originate from one sample, sequenced in a study of response to subunit inactivated influenza vaccine. TCRdb independently ran MiXCR on the RT-PCR reads; one entry per CDR3 protein. This sample has about 500,000 distinct CDR3 sequences; 15% to 20% occur once, and the top ten carry around 3%. The sample consisted of CD4+ T cells sorted from PBMCs, taken 23 to 25 months after vaccination. These receptors all come from a man aged 50 to 75 who received an inactivated influenza vaccine.

The chain links TRBV2 to TRBJ2-7, with D possibly being TRBD1 (6 bases). CDR3 length: 13 residues. Germline-derived CDR1 and CDR2 are SNHLY and FYNNEI. The ends were cut back, 3 bases at V and 4 bases at J, with 10 bases in the middle. The CDR3 nucleotides are TGTGCCAGCAGTGAGGACAGAATATACGAGCAGTACTTC. Translation: CASSEDRIYEQYF.

This chain links TRBV6-1 with TRBJ2-1; no reliable D call. V was trimmed by 6 bases and J by 0 bases, leaving 9 bases between them. This CDR3 is 14 amino acids long. Germline loops: CDR1 MNHNS, CDR2 SASEGT. The CDR3 coding sequence is TGTGCCAGCAGCCCGGCTGGCTCCTACAATGAGCAGTTCTTC. Protein sequence: CASSPAGSYNEQFF.

This sequence joins TRBV12-3 or TRBV12-4 and TRBJ2-5, with 12 bases identical to TRBD2. J gave up 6 bases and V 1 base, and 0 bases lay outside the gene matches. The CDR3 totals 14 residues. CDR3 residues: CASSLGTSGKTQYF. The CDR3, as DNA: TGTGCCAGCAGTTTAGGGACTAGCGGGAAGACCCAGTACTTC.